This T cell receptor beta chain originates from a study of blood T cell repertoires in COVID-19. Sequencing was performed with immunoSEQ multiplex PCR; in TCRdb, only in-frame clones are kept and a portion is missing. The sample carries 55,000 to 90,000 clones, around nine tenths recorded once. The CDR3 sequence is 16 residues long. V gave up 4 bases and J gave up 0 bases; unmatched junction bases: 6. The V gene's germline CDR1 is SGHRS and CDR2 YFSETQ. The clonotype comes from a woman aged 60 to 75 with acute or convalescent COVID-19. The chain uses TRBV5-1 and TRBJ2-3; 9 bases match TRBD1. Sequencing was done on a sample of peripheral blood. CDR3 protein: CASSQTGGLSTDTQYF. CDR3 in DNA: TGCGCCAGCAGCCAAACAGGGGGCCTTAGCACAGATACGCAGTATTTT.